The 12 T cell receptor beta chains below were found in one sample sequenced in a study of identical twins. Via MiXCR, TCRdb re-called the 5' RACE reads, giving one row per CDR3 protein. The profile shows more than 250,000 distinct CDR3 sequences, roughly 8.6% of them singletons. Separately, the same data were catalogued under a study of yellow fever vaccine responses in identical twins.

The source material was memory (CD45RO+) T cells sorted from blood. The source of these receptors is a woman aged 18-29 years in good health.

This clonotype was recorded at least ten times. This chain joins TRBV2 and TRBJ2-5; D remains ambiguous. The germline CDR1 and CDR2 sequences are SNHLY and FYNNEI. This CDR3 contains 12 residues. Trimming cost V 6 bases and J 0 bases, with 5 bases left between them. The CDR3: CASSKYQETQYF. DNA of the CDR3: TGTGCCAGCAGCAAGTACCAAGAGACCCAGTACTTC.

In its sample, this clonotype was seen many times. The rearrangement links TRBV2 to TRBJ2-7; 7 positions agree with TRBD1. CDR3 length: 13 amino acids. Germline V lookup: CDR1 SNHLY, CDR2 FYNNEI. The CDR3: CASSENPVTGPHV. DNA for the CDR3: TGTGCCAGCAGTGAAAATCCCGTGACAGGGCCCCACGTC.

The rearrangement links TRBV25-1 to TRBJ2-5; 13 bases are a match to TRBD2. CDR1 and CDR2 from the germline V gene are MGHDK and SYGVNS. The J segment lost 2 bases and the V segment lost 2 bases, leaving 5 bases of the junction unmatched. The CDR3 contains 17 residues. The CDR3 nucleotides read TGTGCCAGCAGTGAAGCTACTAGCGGGGGGGATCAAGAGACCCAGTACTTC. This translates into CASSEATSGGDQETQYF.

This clonotype has ten or more counts. This chain uses TRBV12-3 or TRBV12-4 with TRBJ1-5; 11 bases are shared with TRBD1. This CDR3 is 16 amino acids long. V was clipped by 3 bases and J by 7 bases; unmatched bases: 8. The CDR3 loop reads CASSLRTGGGRQPQHF. CDR3 nucleotides: TGTGCCAGCAGTTTGAGGACAGGGGGCGGCAGGCAGCCCCAGCATTTT.

The CDR3 spells CASSDPDALAKNIQYF. The CDR3 coding sequence is TGTGCCAGCAGTGATCCGGACGCACTAGCCAAAAACATTCAGTACTTC. The V and J genes are TRBV6-2 or TRBV6-3 and TRBJ2-4; D is uncertain. With 5 bases removed from V and 0 bases from J, the gap between germline ends came to 14 bases. CDR1 is MNHEY, CDR2 SVGEGT, per germline. The CDR3 spans 16 residues.

This clonotype turned up a few times. The gene calls are TRBV6-1 and TRBJ1-1; D unclear. The CDR3 has 12 residues. V lost 9 bases, J lost 3 bases, and 11 bases lay in between. Germline values: CDR1 MNHNS, CDR2 SASEGT. The CDR3 protein is CARGIGDTEAFF. Here the CDR3 DNA reads TGTGCCAGAGGTATTGGGGACACTGAAGCTTTCTTT.

This clonotype was seen a handful of times. V usage is TRBV11-2 and J usage is TRBJ2-5; D perhaps matches TRBD1 (6 bases). V dropped 1 base and J dropped 0 bases, with 9 bases sitting between them. This CDR3 spans 15 amino acids. CDR1 and CDR2 from the germline V gene are SGHAT and FQNNGV. Here the CDR3 reads CASSLGTVYQETQYF. CDR3 coding DNA: TGTGCCAGCAGCTTAGGGACAGTGTACCAAGAGACCCAGTACTTC.

This sequence joins TRBV20-1 and TRBJ2-3; 9 nucleotides match TRBD1. Germline CDR1 and CDR2: DFQATT and SNEGSKA (reference sequence). This CDR3 has 18 amino acids. V lost 6 bases to trimming and J lost 2 bases; unmatched junction nucleotides: 18. The CDR3 DNA reads TGCAGTGCGGAGAACAGGGACAGGGTTTTCGGGTACACAGATACGCAGTATTTT. Protein sequence: CSAENRDRVFGYTDTQYF.

This clonotype was seen ten or more times. The V gene is TRBV2, the J gene TRBJ2-4; 14 bases align to TRBD2. Germline V gives CDR1 SNHLY, CDR2 FYNNEI. The length of the CDR3 is 15 residues. Trimming removed 6 bases from V and 8 bases from J; junction bases left unmatched: 6. CDR3 coding DNA: TGTGCCAGCAGAACCCAGACTAGCGGGGGGGACATTCAGTACTTC. Residues: CASRTQTSGGDIQYF.

There are many counts of this clonotype. The chain employs TRBV12-3 or TRBV12-4 and TRBJ2-5, with D possibly TRBD2 on 5 matching bases. Trimming cost V 6 bases and J 4 bases, with 15 bases left between them. The CDR3 is 14 residues long. CDR3: CASRPTLAPETQYF. Here the CDR3 DNA reads TGTGCCAGCAGACCTACTCTAGCACCAGAGACCCAGTACTTC.

This clonotype showed up many times. V is TRBV10-3 and J is TRBJ1-6; no firm D call. CDR1 and CDR2 (germline): ENHRY, SYGVKD. This CDR3 spans 16 amino acids. Deletions cut 0 bases from V and 6 bases from J, with 12 bases between. The CDR3 loop is CAISESFQSGNSPLHF. The CDR3 DNA follows: TGTGCCATCAGTGAGTCCTTCCAGTCGGGTAATTCACCCCTCCACTTT.

The sample holds a few counts of this clonotype. The chain has TRBV7-2 and TRBJ2-7; 7 bases match TRBD2. This CDR3 contains 16 residues. In germline, CDR1 is SGHTA, CDR2 FQGNSA. V trimming: 1 base; J trimming: 7 bases; junction bases outside the gene matches: 13. CDR3 nucleotide sequence: TGTGCCAGCAGCTTAGGGGTAGCGGGTCGGGCGGAAGAGCAGTACGTC. Translation gives CASSLGVAGRAEEQYV.